This T cell receptor (beta chain) was documented in a study of regulatory T cells in long-lasting Graves disease. Study-wide points: There were preferences for TRBV28, TRBJ1-2 and TRBJ2-5 in persistent disease.

Time point described: newly diagnosed GD, antithyroid drugs for less than 3 months. There was RNA extracted from PBMCs, and the TCR library was made from it. CDR3 length equals 18 residues. Germline lookup yields CDR1 LGHNT and CDR2 FRNRAP. V lost 4 bases, J lost 5 bases, and 27 bases lay in between. This clonotype showed up just a few times. The antigen remains undetermined. For TCR beta, libraries came from iRepertoire HTBI primers and Arm-PCR of CDR3 regions. From the multiplex PCR reads, TCRdb called clonotypes with MiXCR, one entry per CDR3 protein. This sample yields fewer than 350,000 distinct CDR3 sequences, of which 15% to 20% are seen a single time; 38% belongs to the top ten.

This TCR came from a female donor with Graves disease. This chain joins TRBV12-5 and TRBJ2-7, with D possibly matching TRBD2 (5 bases). The specimen was peripheral blood mononuclear cells (PBMCs), collected at new diagnosis, from a patient treated with antithyroid drugs. CDR3 region: CASGSHLVRAAHPDEQYF. The CDR3 region has the DNA TGTGCTAGTGGTTCCCACCTTGTCCGAGCGGCCCACCCCGACGAGCAGTACTTC.